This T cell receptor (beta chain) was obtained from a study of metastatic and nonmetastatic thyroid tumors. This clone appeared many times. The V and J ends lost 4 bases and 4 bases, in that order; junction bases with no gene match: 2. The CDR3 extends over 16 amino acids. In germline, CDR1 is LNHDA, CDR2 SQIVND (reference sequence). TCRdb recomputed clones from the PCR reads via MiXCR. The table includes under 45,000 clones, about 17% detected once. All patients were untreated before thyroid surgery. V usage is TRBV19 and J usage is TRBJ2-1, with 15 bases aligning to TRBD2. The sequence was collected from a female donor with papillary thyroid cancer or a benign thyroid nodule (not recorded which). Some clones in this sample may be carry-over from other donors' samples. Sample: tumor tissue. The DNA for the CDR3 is TGTGCCAGTAGTAAAGGACTAGCGGGAGGGTACAATGAGCAGTTCTTC. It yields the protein CASSKGLAGGYNEQFF.